Below, one T cell receptor beta chain is given with its context. The antigen is undetermined. This sample is drawn from a study of OX40 agonist ivuxolimab in advanced cancers. The study, taken as a whole, reports: Compared with CD4+, CD8+ T cells on average had more expanded clones.

The protocol was immunoSEQ multiplex PCR, while the TCRdb copy is restricted to in-frame clones and leaves out a portion. Among about 60,000 clones listed, under 95% were seen once. The CDR3 contains 17 residues. Germline V gene lookup returns CDR1 LGHNA and CDR2 YNFKEQ. V shed 3 bases, J shed 5 bases, and the junction held 13 bases outside the gene matches. The sequenced sample was CD4+ or CD8+ T cells sorted from blood, obtained in a trial of the OX40 agonist ivuxolimab. The TCR was taken from an adult with an advanced solid tumor such as melanoma, head and neck, liver or kidney cancer. The chain combines TRBV4-2 with TRBJ2-5; 9 bases match TRBD2. CDR3 coding DNA: TGTGCCAGCAGCCACTTCGCCGGGACTAGCCGAGGGGAGACCCAGTACTTC. Protein: CASSHFAGTSRGETQYF.